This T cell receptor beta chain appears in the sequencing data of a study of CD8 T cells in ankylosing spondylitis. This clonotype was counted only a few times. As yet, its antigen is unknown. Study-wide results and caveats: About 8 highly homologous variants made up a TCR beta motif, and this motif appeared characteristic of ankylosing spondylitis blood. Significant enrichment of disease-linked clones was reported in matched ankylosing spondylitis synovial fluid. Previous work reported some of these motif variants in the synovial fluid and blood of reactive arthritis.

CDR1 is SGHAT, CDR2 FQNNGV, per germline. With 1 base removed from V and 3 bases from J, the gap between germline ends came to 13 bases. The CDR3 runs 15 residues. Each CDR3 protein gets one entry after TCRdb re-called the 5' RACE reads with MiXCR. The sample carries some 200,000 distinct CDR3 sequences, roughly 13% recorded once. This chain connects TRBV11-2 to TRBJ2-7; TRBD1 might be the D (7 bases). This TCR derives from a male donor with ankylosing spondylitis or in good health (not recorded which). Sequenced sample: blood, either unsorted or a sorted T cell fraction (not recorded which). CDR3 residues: CASSLAGGTSYEQYF. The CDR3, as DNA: TGTGCCAGCAGCTTAGCAGGGGGGACGAGCTACGAGCAGTACTTC.